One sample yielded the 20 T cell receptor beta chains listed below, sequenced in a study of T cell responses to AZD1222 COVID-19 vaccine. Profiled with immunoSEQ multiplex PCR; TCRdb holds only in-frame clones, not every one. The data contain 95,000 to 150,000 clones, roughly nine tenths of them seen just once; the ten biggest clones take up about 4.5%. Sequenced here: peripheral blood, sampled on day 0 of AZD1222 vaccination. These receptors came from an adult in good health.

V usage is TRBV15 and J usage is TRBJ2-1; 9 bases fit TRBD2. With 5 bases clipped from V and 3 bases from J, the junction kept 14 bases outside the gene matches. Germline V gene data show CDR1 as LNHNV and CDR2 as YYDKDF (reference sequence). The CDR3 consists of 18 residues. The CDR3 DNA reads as TGTGCCACCAGCGTCGGATGGCTAGCGGGGAGAGACTACAATGAGCAGTTCTTC. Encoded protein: CATSVGWLAGRDYNEQFF.

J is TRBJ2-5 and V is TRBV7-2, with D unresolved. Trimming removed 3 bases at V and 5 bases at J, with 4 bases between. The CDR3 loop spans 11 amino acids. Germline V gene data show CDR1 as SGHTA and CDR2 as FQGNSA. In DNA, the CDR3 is TGTGCCAGCAGCTTTGATGAGACCCAGTACTTC. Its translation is CASSFDETQYF. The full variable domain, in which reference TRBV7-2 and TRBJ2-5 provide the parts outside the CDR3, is GAGVSQSPSNKVTEKGKDVELRCDPISGHTALYWYRQSLGQGLEFLIYFQGNSAPDKSGLPSDRFSAERTGGSVSTLTIQRTQQEDSAVYLCASSFDETQYFGPGTRLLVL.

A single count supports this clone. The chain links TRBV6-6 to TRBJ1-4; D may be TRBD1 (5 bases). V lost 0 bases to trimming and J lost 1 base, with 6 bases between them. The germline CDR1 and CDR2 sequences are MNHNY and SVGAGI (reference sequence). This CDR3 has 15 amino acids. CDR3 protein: CASSYSRGTNEKLFF. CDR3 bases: TGTGCCAGCAGTTACTCGAGGGGAACTAATGAAAAACTGTTTTTT.

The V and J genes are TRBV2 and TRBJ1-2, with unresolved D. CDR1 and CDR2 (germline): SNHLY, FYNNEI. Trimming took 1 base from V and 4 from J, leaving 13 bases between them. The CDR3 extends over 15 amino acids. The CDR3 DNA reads TGTGCCAGCAGTGAAGGGGCCCCGCAGAGCTATGGCTACACCTTC. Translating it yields CASSEGAPQSYGYTF. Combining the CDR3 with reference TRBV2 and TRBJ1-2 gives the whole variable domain EPEVTQTPSHQVTQMGQEVILRCVPISNHLYFYWYRQILGQKVEFLVSFYNNEISEKSEIFDDQFSVERPDGSNFTLKIRSTKLEDSAMYFCASSEGAPQSYGYTFGSGTRLTVV.

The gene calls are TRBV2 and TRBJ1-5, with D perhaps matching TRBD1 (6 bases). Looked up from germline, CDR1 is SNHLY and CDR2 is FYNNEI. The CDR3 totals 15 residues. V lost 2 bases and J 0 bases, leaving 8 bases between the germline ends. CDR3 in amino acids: CASSERGVSNQPQHF. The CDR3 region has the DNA TGTGCCAGCAGTGAAAGGGGGGTTAGCAATCAGCCCCAGCATTTT.

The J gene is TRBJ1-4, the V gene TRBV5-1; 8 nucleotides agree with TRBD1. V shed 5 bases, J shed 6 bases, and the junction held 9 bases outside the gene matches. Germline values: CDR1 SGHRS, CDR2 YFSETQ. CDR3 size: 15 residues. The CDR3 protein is CASRGGGQGHEKLFF. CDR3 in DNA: TGCGCCAGCAGAGGAGGAGGACAGGGCCATGAAAAACTGTTTTTT.

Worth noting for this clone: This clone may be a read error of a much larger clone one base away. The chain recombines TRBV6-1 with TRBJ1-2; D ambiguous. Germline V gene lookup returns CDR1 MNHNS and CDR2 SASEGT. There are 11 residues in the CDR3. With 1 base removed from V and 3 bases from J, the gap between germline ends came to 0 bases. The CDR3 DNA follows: TGTGCCAGCAGTGAAGACTATGGCTACACCTTC. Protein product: CASSEDYGYTF.

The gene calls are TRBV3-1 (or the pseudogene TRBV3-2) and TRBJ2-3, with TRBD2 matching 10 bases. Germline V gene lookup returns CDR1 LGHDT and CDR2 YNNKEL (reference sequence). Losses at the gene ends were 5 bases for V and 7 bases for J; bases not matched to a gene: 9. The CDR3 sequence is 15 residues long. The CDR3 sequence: CASSKRGGSPYTQYF. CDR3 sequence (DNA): TGTGCCAGCAGCAAGCGGGGGGGATCACCGTATACGCAGTATTTT.

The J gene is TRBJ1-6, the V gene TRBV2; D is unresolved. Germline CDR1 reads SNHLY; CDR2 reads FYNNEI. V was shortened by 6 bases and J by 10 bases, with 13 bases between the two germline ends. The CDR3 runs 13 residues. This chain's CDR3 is CASSLGLESPLHF. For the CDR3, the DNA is TGTGCCAGCAGCCTTGGACTTGAATCACCCCTCCACTTT.

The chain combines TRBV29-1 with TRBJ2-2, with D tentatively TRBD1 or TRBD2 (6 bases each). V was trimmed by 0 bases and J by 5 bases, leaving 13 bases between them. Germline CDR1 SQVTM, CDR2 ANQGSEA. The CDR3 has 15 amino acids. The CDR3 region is CSVEDSRGQTGELFF. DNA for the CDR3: TGCAGCGTTGAAGATTCCCGGGGGCAGACCGGGGAGCTGTTTTTT.

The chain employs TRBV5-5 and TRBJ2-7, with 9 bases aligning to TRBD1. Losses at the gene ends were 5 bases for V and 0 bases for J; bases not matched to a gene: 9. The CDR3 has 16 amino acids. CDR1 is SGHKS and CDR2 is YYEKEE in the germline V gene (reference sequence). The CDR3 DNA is TGTGCCAGCAGTTTTACTCGGACAGGGGTCTCCTACGAGCAGTACTTC. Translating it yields CASSFTRTGVSYEQYF.

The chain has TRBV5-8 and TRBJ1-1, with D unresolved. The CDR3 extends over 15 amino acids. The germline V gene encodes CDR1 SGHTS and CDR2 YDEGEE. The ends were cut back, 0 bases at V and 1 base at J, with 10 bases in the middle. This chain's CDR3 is CASSLAGRSNTEAFF. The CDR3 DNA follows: TGTGCCAGCAGCTTGGCCGGACGGTCGAACACTGAAGCTTTCTTT. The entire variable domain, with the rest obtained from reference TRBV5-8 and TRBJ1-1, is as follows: EAGVTQSPTHLIKTRGQQATLRCSPISGHTSVYWYQQALGLGLQFLLWYDEGEERNRGNFPPRFSGRQFPNYSSELNVNALELEDSALYLCASSLAGRSNTEAFFGQGTRLTVV.

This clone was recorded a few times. The CDR3 loop is CASSPRTSGTATGELFF. The CDR3 DNA sequence: TGTGCCAGCTCACCACGGACTAGCGGGACAGCAACCGGGGAGCTGTTTTTT. The chain links TRBV18 to TRBJ2-2; TRBD2 matches 12 bases. Germline CDR1 reads KGHSH; CDR2 reads LQKENI. The CDR3 is 17 residues long. Trimming took 1 base from V and 5 from J; bases not matched to a gene: 5.

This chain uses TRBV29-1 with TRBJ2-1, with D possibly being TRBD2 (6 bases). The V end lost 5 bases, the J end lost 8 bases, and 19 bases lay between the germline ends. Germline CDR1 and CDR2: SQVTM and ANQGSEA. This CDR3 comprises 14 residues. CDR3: CSVRAGSFSHEQFF. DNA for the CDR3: TGCAGCGTTAGGGCGGGGAGTTTTTCCCATGAGCAGTTCTTC.

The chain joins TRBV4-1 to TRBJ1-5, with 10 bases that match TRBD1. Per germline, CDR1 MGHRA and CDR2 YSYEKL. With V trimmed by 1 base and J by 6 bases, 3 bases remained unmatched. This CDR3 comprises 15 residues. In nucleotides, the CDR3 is TGCGCCAGCAGCCAAGGGAGGACAGGGGGTCAGCCCCAGCATTTT. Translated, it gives CASSQGRTGGQPQHF.

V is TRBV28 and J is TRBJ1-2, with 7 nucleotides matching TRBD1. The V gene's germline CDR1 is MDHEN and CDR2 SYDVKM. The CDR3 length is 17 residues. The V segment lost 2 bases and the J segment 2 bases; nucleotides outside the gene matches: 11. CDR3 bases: TGTGCCAGCAGTTTACCCGGGACAGAGGGGATAAACTATGGCTACACCTTC. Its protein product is CASSLPGTEGINYGYTF.

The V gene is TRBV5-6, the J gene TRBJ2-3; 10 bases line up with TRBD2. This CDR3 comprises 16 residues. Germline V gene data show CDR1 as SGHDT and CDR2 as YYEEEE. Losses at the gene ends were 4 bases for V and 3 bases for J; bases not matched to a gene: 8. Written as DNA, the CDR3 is TGTGCCAGCAGCCTCCCCGGGACTAGCGTAACAGATACGCAGTATTTT. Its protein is CASSLPGTSVTDTQYF. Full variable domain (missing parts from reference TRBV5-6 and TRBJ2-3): DAGVTQSPTHLIKTRGQQVTLRCSPKSGHDTVSWYQQALGQGPQFIFQYYEEEERQRGNFPDRFSGHQFPNYSSELNVNALLLGDSALYLCASSLPGTSVTDTQYFGPGTRLTVL.

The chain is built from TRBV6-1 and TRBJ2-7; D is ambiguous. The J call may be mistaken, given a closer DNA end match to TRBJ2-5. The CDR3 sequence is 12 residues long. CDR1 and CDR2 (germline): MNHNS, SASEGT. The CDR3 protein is CASSEVSETQYF. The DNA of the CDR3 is TGTGCCAGCAGTGAAGTGAGTGAGACCCAGTACTTC.

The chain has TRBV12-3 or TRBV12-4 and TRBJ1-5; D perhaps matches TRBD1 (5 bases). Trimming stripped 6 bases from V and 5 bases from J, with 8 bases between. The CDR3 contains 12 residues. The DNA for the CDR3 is TGTGCCAGCAGACAACAGGATCAGCCCCAGCATTTT. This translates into CASRQQDQPQHF.

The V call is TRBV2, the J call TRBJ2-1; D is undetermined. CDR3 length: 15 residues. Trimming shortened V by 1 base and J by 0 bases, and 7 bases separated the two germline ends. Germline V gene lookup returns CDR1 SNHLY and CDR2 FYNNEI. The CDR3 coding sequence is TGTGCCAGCAGTGAAGGTGTCAGCTCCTACAATGAGCAGTTCTTC. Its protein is CASSEGVSSYNEQFF.